Below are 10 T cell receptor beta chains sequenced from a single sample in a study of radiation and T cells in renal cell carcinoma. This table comes from immunoSEQ multiplex PCR, and its TCRdb copy is limited to in-frame clones, with some not included. Of about 130,000 clones listed, about 88% were seen once; the top ten hold about 12%. Noted time point: baseline pretreatment blood. Indicated treatment: 15 Gy SBRT to primary tumor, nephrectomy 4 weeks later. The sample here was blood, taken from a patient whose treatment included radiotherapy and nephrectomy. These receptors were collected from a woman between 50 and 59 years old with renal cell carcinoma.

V usage is TRBV6-1 and J usage is TRBJ1-5; D is undetermined. CDR3 length equals 14 residues. Trimming took 2 bases from V and 4 from J, leaving 9 bases between them. The germline CDR1 and CDR2 sequences are MNHNS and SASEGT. This CDR3 reads CASSERPGNQPQHF. The CDR3 DNA reads as TGTGCCAGCAGTGAACGCCCGGGGAATCAGCCCCAGCATTTT.

The chain combines TRBV5-4 with TRBJ2-3; 11 bases are a match to TRBD2. The ends lost 4 bases at V and 4 bases at J; junction bases unmatched: 5. This CDR3 region has 15 residues. Germline loops: CDR1 SGHNT, CDR2 YYREEE (reference sequence). CDR3 region: CASSRGTSGADTQYF. In nucleotides, the CDR3 is TGTGCCAGCAGCCGAGGGACTAGCGGTGCAGATACGCAGTATTTT.

The chain couples TRBV5-1 to TRBJ1-5; D might be TRBD1 (5 bases). V lost 0 bases, J lost 9 bases, and 13 bases lay in between. Germline lookup yields CDR1 SGHRS and CDR2 YFSETQ. The CDR3 is 14 residues long. DNA of the CDR3: TGCGCCAGCAGCTTGGCGAGCGGCCAGGGGCCCCAGCATTTT. This encodes CASSLASGQGPQHF.

The rearrangement uses TRBV19 and TRBJ1-2, with D uncertain. CDR3 length equals 13 residues. V was shortened by 7 bases and J by 11 bases, with 20 bases between the two germline ends. Germline V CDR1 and CDR2: LNHDA, SQIVND (reference sequence). CDR3: CASNEGYPVGYTF. The CDR3, as DNA: TGTGCCAGTAACGAGGGTTACCCGGTCGGATACACCTTC.

The chain couples TRBV5-4 to TRBJ1-2, with D perhaps TRBD1 (5 bases). This CDR3 is 15 amino acids long. Trimming shortened V by 0 bases and J by 10 bases, and 19 bases separated the two germline ends. Germline V gives CDR1 SGHNT, CDR2 YYREEE (reference sequence). For the CDR3, the DNA is TGTGCCAGCAGCTTGGTGGGGGGAATTGGGACTGCCTACACCTTC. Residues: CASSLVGGIGTAYTF.

The rearrangement joins TRBV7-9 to TRBJ2-3; D might be TRBD2 (5 bases). The germline V gene encodes CDR1 SEHNR and CDR2 FQNEAQ (reference sequence). The CDR3 covers 14 residues. V dropped 5 bases and J dropped 2 bases, with 11 bases sitting between them. In nucleotides, the CDR3 is TGTGCCAGCAGCCGGGAAGCGAACACAGATACGCAGTATTTT. Amino acid sequence: CASSREANTDTQYF. Filled out from reference TRBV7-9 and TRBJ2-3, the complete variable domain reads DTGVSQNPRHKITKRGQNVTFRCDPISEHNRLYWYRQTLGQGPEFLTYFQNEAQLEKSRLLSDRFSAERPKGSFSTLEIQRTEQGDSAMYLCASSREANTDTQYFGPGTRLTVL.

The V call is TRBV7-9, the J call TRBJ2-2; 11 positions agree with TRBD2. Per the germline V gene, CDR1 is SEHNR and CDR2 is FQNEAQ (reference sequence). V was pared by 6 bases and J by 5 bases, with 5 bases of the junction left unmatched. This CDR3 is 15 amino acids long. The CDR3 sequence: CASSQLAGETGELFF. As DNA, the CDR3 is TGTGCCAGCAGTCAACTAGCGGGGGAGACCGGGGAGCTGTTTTTT.

This clone was seen once. V usage is TRBV11-2 and J usage is TRBJ1-2; the match to TRBD1 covers 8 bases. V gave up 5 bases and J gave up 6 bases; unmatched junction bases: 8. CDR3 length equals 14 residues. Germline V gene lookup returns CDR1 SGHAT and CDR2 FQNNGV. The CDR3 DNA reads as TGTGCCAGCAGCCCCTTCTTGACAGGGGATGGCTACACCTTC. Residues: CASSPFLTGDGYTF.

In the case of this clone: Sequence at one end of the junction differs from germline and may be a read error. J is TRBJ1-1 and V is TRBV18; TRBD1 might be the D (6 bases). This CDR3 region has 12 residues. From germline, CDR1 is KGHSH and CDR2 LQKENI. CDR3 nucleotides: TGTGCCAGCTCACGTTCCGGGACACCTGGAAGCTTT. Translated, it gives CASSRSGTPGSF. Full variable domain (outside the CDR3, taken from reference TRBV18 and TRBJ1-1): NAGVMQNPRHLVRRRGQEARLRCSPMKGHSHVYWYRQLPEEGLKFMVYLQKENIIDESGMPKERFSAEFPKEGPSILRIQQVVRGDSAAYFCASSRSGTPGSFGQGTRLTVV.

The J gene is TRBJ1-2, the V gene TRBV9; tentatively, D is TRBD1 (6 bases). This CDR3 contains 15 residues. The germline CDR1 and CDR2 sequences are SGDLS and YYNGEE. With 0 bases removed from V and 7 bases from J, the gap between germline ends came to 16 bases. CDR3 coding DNA: TGTGCCAGCAGCGTAGTGTTGGGAGGACAGTTTGGCTACACCTTC. Encoded protein: CASSVVLGGQFGYTF.